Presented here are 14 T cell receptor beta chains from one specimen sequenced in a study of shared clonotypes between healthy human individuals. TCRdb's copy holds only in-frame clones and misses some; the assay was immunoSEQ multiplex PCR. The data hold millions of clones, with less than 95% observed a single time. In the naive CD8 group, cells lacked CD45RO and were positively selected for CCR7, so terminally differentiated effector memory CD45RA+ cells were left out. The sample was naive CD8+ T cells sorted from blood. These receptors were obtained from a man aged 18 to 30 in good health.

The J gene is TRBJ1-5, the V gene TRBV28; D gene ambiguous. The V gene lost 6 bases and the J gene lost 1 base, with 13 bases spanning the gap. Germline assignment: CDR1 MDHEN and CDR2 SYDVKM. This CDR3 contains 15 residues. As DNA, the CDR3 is TGTGCCAGCAGCGCCATAGGGCAGAGCAATCAGCCCCAGCATTTT. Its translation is CASSAIGQSNQPQHF. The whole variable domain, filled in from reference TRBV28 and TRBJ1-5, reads DVKVTQSSRYLVKRTGEKVFLECVQDMDHENMFWYRQDPGLGLRLIYFSYDVKMKEKGDIPEGYSVSREKKERFSLILESASTNQTSMYLCASSAIGQSNQPQHFGDGTRLSIL.

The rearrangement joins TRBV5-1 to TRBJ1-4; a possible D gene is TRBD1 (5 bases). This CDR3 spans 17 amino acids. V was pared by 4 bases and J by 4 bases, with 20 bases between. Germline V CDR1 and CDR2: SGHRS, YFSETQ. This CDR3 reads CASSPRRGGRSNEKLFF. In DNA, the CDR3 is TGCGCCAGCAGCCCCAGGAGGGGAGGAAGGAGTAATGAAAAACTGTTTTTT.

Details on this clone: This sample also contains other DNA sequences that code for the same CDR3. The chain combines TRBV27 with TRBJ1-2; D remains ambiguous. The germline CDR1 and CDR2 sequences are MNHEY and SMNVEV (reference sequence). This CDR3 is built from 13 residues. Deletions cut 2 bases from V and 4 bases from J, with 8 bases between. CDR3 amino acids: CASSLGESYGYTF. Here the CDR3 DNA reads TGTGCCAGCAGTTTAGGGGAGAGCTATGGCTACACCTTC.

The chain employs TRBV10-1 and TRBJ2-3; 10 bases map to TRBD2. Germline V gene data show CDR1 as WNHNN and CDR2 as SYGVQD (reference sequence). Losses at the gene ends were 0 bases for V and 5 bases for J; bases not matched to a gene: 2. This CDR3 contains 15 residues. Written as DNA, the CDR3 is TGCGCCAGCAGTGAGTCGAGACTAGCGGGAGATACGCAGTATTTT. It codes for CASSESRLAGDTQYF.

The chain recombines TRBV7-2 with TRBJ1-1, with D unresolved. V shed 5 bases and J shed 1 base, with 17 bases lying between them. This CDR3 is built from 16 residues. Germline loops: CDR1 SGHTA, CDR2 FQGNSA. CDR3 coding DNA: TGTGCCAGCAGCCAAAGAACCACAGCGCCGAACACTGAAGCTTTCTTT. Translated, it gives CASSQRTTAPNTEAFF. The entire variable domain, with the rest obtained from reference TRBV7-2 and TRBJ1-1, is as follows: GAGVSQSPSNKVTEKGKDVELRCDPISGHTALYWYRQSLGQGLEFLIYFQGNSAPDKSGLPSDRFSAERTGGSVSTLTIQRTQQEDSAVYLCASSQRTTAPNTEAFFGQGTRLTVV.

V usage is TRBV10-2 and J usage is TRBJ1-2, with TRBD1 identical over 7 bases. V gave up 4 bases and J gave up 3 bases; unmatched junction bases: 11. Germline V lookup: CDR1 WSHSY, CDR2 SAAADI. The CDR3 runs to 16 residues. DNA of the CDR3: TGCGCCAGCAGTGGGTACGGGACAGAGTGGGACTATGGCTACACCTTC. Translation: CASSGYGTEWDYGYTF.

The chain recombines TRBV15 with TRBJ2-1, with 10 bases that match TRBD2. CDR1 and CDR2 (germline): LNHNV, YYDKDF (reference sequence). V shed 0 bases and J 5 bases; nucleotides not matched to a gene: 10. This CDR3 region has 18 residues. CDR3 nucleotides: TGTGCCACCAGCAGAGAGTCGAGTCTAGCGGGGGTGCACAATGAGCAGTTCTTC. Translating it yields CATSRESSLAGVHNEQFF.

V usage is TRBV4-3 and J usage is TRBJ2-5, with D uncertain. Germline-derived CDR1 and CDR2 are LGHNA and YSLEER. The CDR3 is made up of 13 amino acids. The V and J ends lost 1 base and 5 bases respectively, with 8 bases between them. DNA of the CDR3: TGCGCCAGCAGCCAAGGGGCACGGGAGACCCAGTACTTC. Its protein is CASSQGARETQYF.

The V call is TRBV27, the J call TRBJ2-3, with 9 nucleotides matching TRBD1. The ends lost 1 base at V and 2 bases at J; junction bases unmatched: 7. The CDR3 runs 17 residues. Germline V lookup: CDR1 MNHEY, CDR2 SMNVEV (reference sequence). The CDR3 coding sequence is TGTGCCAGCAGTTTATGGGGAACAGGGGGCGCCACAGATACGCAGTATTTT. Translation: CASSLWGTGGATDTQYF.

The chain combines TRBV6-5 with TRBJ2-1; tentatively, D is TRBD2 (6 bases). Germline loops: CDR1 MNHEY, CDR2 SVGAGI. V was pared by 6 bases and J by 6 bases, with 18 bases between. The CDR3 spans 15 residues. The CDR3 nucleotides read TGTGCCAGCAGCGGCGTTCGGGGGAGAAGCAATGAGCAGTTCTTC. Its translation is CASSGVRGRSNEQFF.

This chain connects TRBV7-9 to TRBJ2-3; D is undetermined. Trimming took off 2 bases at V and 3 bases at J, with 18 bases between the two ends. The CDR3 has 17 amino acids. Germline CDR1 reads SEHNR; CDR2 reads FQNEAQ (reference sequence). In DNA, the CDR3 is TGTGCCAGCAGCTTAAAGTTCCTAGATCATGGTACAGATACGCAGTATTTT. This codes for CASSLKFLDHGTDTQYF.

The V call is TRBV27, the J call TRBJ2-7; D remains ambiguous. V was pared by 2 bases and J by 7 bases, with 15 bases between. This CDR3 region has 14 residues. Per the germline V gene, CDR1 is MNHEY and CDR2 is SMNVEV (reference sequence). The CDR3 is CASSLGLSLGEQYF. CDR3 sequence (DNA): TGTGCCAGCAGTTTAGGGTTGTCCCTCGGAGAGCAGTACTTC.

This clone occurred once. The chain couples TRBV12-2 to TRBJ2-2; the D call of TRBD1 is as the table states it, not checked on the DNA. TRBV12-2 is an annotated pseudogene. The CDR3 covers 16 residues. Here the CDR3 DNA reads TGTGCAAGTCGCCAGCTGGGGCAGGCGAACACCGGGGAGCTGTTTTTT. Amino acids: CASRQLGQANTGELFF.

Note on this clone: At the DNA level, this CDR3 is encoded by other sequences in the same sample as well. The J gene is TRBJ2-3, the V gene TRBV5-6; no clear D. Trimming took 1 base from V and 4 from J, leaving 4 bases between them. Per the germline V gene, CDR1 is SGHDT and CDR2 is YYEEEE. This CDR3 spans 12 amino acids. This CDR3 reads CASSLLADTQYF. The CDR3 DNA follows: TGTGCCAGCAGCTTGTTAGCAGATACGCAGTATTTT. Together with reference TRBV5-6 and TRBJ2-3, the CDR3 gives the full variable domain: DAGVTQSPTHLIKTRGQQVTLRCSPKSGHDTVSWYQQALGQGPQFIFQYYEEEERQRGNFPDRFSGHQFPNYSSELNVNALLLGDSALYLCASSLLADTQYFGPGTRLTVL.